The 11 T cell receptor beta chains below all came from one sample that was sequenced in a study of T cell repertoires in cytomegalovirus infection. One entry per CDR3 protein, called by TCRdb with MiXCR from the reads. Of roughly 230,000 distinct CDR3 sequences detected, approximately 6.7% appear once; the ten largest clones hold around 6.5%. The sequencing input was PBMCs. These receptors were collected from a human donor in good health (CMV status not recorded). Some clones in this sample may be carry-over from other donors' samples.

This clonotype was seen many times. The V gene is TRBV6-5, the J gene TRBJ2-1; 8 bases fit TRBD2. The V gene end was trimmed by 2 bases and the J gene end by 6 bases; junction bases not matched to a gene: 9. The CDR3 extends over 16 amino acids. Per the germline V gene, CDR1 is MNHEY and CDR2 is SVGAGI. In nucleotides, the CDR3 is TGTGCCAGCAGTTACGGGCGGGGGGACGGGGGCAATGAGCAGTTCTTC. This translates into CASSYGRGDGGNEQFF.

This clonotype was seen a few times. This sequence joins TRBV2 and TRBJ1-1, with D perhaps TRBD1 (5 bases). The CDR3 runs 15 residues. Trimming removed 11 bases at V and 4 bases at J, with 23 bases between. Germline CDR1 and CDR2: SNHLY and FYNNEI. CDR3 loop: CAFKTGQEVRTEAFF. CDR3 in DNA: TGTGCCTTCAAAACGGGGCAGGAAGTGCGCACTGAAGCTTTCTTT.

This clonotype was detected ten times or more. Written as DNA, the CDR3 is TGTGCCAGCAGCCTGTACAATGAGCAGTTCTTC. It specifies CASSLYNEQFF. The chain recombines TRBV12-3 or TRBV12-4 with TRBJ2-1; D gene ambiguous. Deletions cut 6 bases from V and 4 bases from J, with 4 bases between. The CDR3 has 11 amino acids.

This clonotype was seen repeatedly, ten times or more. This CDR3 reads CASSAGKNIQYF. CDR3 sequence (DNA): TGTGCCAGCAGCGCCGGCAAAAACATTCAGTACTTC. J is TRBJ2-4 and V is TRBV7-2, with D unresolved. The CDR3 totals 12 residues. The germline V gene encodes CDR1 SGHTA and CDR2 FQGNSA. V was trimmed by 5 bases and J by 3 bases, leaving 5 bases between them.

This clonotype was counted many times. The V and J genes are TRBV7-2 and TRBJ2-5; 10 nucleotides line up with TRBD2. This CDR3 is 14 amino acids long. V was pared by 5 bases and J by 5 bases, with 5 bases of the junction left unmatched. Germline CDR1 SGHTA, CDR2 FQGNSA. In nucleotides, the CDR3 is TGTGCCAGCAGCCGAGCGGGGGGGCTCGAGACCCAGTACTTC. This gives the protein CASSRAGGLETQYF.

At least ten counts were recorded for this clonotype. The J gene is TRBJ2-7, the V gene TRBV20-1; D not certain. This CDR3 has 12 amino acids. V was clipped by 3 bases and J by 1 base, with 7 bases between them. Germline-derived CDR1 and CDR2 are DFQATT and SNEGSKA (reference sequence). The CDR3 DNA reads as TGCAGTGCTAGGAGTACATCCTACGAGCAGTACTTC. Protein: CSARSTSYEQYF.

This clonotype has a handful of counts. This chain joins TRBV20-1 and TRBJ1-2, with D possibly being TRBD1 (5 bases). The CDR3 has 14 amino acids. The ends were cut back, 5 bases at V and 4 bases at J, with 17 bases in the middle. Germline V gene data show CDR1 as DFQATT and CDR2 as SNEGSKA (reference sequence). The CDR3 is CSADPPGRLYGYTF. DNA for the CDR3: TGCAGTGCTGATCCCCCGGGACGGCTCTATGGCTACACCTTC.

This clonotype was observed at least ten times. The chain couples TRBV7-8 to TRBJ1-2, with 9 bases lining up with TRBD1. From germline, CDR1 is SGHVS and CDR2 FQNEAQ. This CDR3 comprises 16 residues. Trimming at V came to 1 base and at J to 5 bases, leaving 8 bases not matched to a gene. The CDR3 protein is CASSLDGTGSYYGYTF. CDR3 DNA sequence: TGTGCCAGCAGCTTAGACGGGACAGGGAGTTATTATGGCTACACCTTC.

The table lists this clonotype with many counts. This chain connects TRBV3-1 to TRBJ1-2; D gene ambiguous. The CDR3 sequence is 12 residues long. V shed 3 bases and J shed 8 bases, with 10 bases lying between them. Germline V gives CDR1 LGHDT, CDR2 YNNKEL (reference sequence). This chain's CDR3 is CASSHSGGGYTF. The DNA for the CDR3 is TGTGCCAGCAGCCATTCGGGCGGAGGCTACACCTTC.

This clonotype was seen at least ten times. The chain is built from TRBV7-2 and TRBJ2-7, with unresolved D. The germline V gene encodes CDR1 SGHTA and CDR2 FQGNSA. V dropped 3 bases and J dropped 4 bases, with 7 bases sitting between them. The CDR3 spans 12 residues. Here the CDR3 reads CASSLQIYEQYF. The CDR3 region has the DNA TGTGCCAGCAGCTTGCAAATTTACGAGCAGTACTTC.

This clonotype occurred many times. The chain combines TRBV7-3 with TRBJ2-1; 13 positions agree with TRBD2. J gave up 4 bases and V 3 bases, and 3 bases lay outside the gene matches. CDR1 is SGHTA and CDR2 is FQGTGA in the germline V gene. The CDR3 covers 16 residues. The CDR3 reads CASSFGLAGVYNEQFF. The CDR3 region has the DNA TGTGCCAGCAGCTTCGGACTAGCGGGGGTTTACAATGAGCAGTTCTTC.